Listed below are T cell receptor beta chains from one sample, sequenced in a study of Graves' ophthalmopathy and Graves' hyperthyroidism. TCRdb re-called the multiplex PCR reads through MiXCR, storing one row per CDR3 protein. This sample carries over a million distinct CDR3 sequences, about 40% of them seen once, and the ten largest clones take 8.5% to 14%. The sequenced sample consisted of peripheral blood or thyroid tissue (not recorded which). These receptors came from an adult man with Graves' hyperthyroidism. The CDR3 runs from the conserved cysteine through the conserved F or W. D genes are given only for firm matches. Size values are once, few and many counts, or a class for expanded clones, and some rows have none.

v_gene: TRBV29-1
d_gene: -
j_gene: TRBJ1-4
abundance: -
CDR3aa: CSVDAGSNEKLFF
CDR3nt: TGCAGCGTCGACGCGGGGTCTAATGAAAAACTGTTTTTT

v_gene: TRBV9
d_gene: TRBD1
j_gene: TRBJ1-5
abundance: -
CDR3aa: CASSETGCSNQPQHF
CDR3nt: TGTGCCAGCAGCGAGACAGGGTGTAGCAATCAGCCCCAGCATTTT

v_gene: TRBV14
d_gene: -
j_gene: TRBJ1-6
abundance: many
CDR3aa: CASSPRGVGSPLHF
CDR3nt: TGTGCCAGCAGCCCTCGTGGGGTGGGGTCACCCCTCCACTTT

v_gene: TRBV15
d_gene: TRBD1
j_gene: TRBJ1-4
abundance: -
CDR3aa: CATSREPMMTGAGEKLFF
CDR3nt: TGTGCCACCAGCAGAGAACCAATGATGACAGGGGCGGGAGAAAAACTGTTTTTT

v_gene: TRBV12-3/TRBV12-4
d_gene: -
j_gene: TRBJ1-4
abundance: -
CDR3aa: CASSFGGWSEKLFF
CDR3nt: TGTGCCAGCAGTTTCGGGGGTTGGAGTGAAAAACTGTTTTTT

v_gene: TRBV4-1
d_gene: -
j_gene: TRBJ2-7
abundance: -
CDR3aa: CASSQVMWGSKSYEQYF
CDR3nt: TGCGCCAGCAGCCAAGTTATGTGGGGAAGCAAGTCCTACGAGCAGTACTTC

v_gene: TRBV20-1
d_gene: -
j_gene: TRBJ2-7
abundance: -
CDR3aa: CSARDSQGGPYEQYF
CDR3nt: TGCAGTGCTAGAGATTCACAGGGGGGGCCCTACGAGCAGTACTTC

v_gene: TRBV11-2
d_gene: TRBD1
j_gene: TRBJ1-1
abundance: few
CDR3aa: CASTRVRDRGGTEAFF
CDR3nt: TGTGCCAGCACCCGGGTCCGGGACAGGGGCGGCACTGAAGCTTTCTTT

v_gene: TRBV2
d_gene: -
j_gene: TRBJ2-6
abundance: -
CDR3aa: CASTLDSLSSGANVLTF
CDR3nt: TGTGCCAGCACCTTAGACAGCCTTAGCTCTGGGGCCAACGTCCTGACTTTC

v_gene: TRBV29-1
d_gene: TRBD1
j_gene: TRBJ1-1
abundance: many
CDR3aa: CSAKGGASTEAFF
CDR3nt: TGCAGCGCTAAAGGGGGCGCGAGCACTGAAGCTTTCTTT

v_gene: TRBV10-3
d_gene: -
j_gene: TRBJ1-2
abundance: many
CDR3aa: CAISESLANGYTF
CDR3nt: TGTGCCATCAGTGAATCTTTGGCGAATGGCTACACCTTC

v_gene: TRBV20-1
d_gene: -
j_gene: TRBJ1-5
abundance: many
CDR3aa: CSARGGSQPQHF
CDR3nt: TGCAGTGCTAGAGGGGGGTCTCAGCCCCAGCATTTT

v_gene: TRBV6-2/TRBV6-3
d_gene: -
j_gene: TRBJ2-7
abundance: few
CDR3aa: CASSPVGHEQYF
CDR3nt: TGTGCCAGCAGCCCGGTGGGCCACGAGCAGTACTTC

v_gene: TRBV20-1
d_gene: TRBD2
j_gene: TRBJ2-5
abundance: -
CDR3aa: CSASLLAGGQETQYF
CDR3nt: TGCAGTGCTAGTCTTCTAGCGGGAGGGCAAGAGACCCAGTACTTC

v_gene: TRBV2
d_gene: -
j_gene: TRBJ2-2
abundance: many
CDR3aa: CASSQGSNTGELFF
CDR3nt: TGTGCCAGCAGTCAGGGATCGAACACCGGGGAGCTGTTTTTT

v_gene: TRBV9
d_gene: -
j_gene: TRBJ1-6
abundance: -
CDR3aa: CASSSGQMTSPLHF
CDR3nt: TGTGCCAGCAGCTCGGGACAAATGACTTCACCCCTCCACTTT

v_gene: TRBV9
d_gene: -
j_gene: TRBJ1-1
abundance: many
CDR3aa: CASSGGPMNTEAFF
CDR3nt: TGTGCCAGCAGCGGGGGGCCAATGAACACTGAAGCTTTCTTT

v_gene: TRBV7-2
d_gene: TRBD2
j_gene: TRBJ2-3
abundance: -
CDR3aa: CASSARLAGGGDTQYF
CDR3nt: TGTGCCAGCAGCGCTCGACTAGCGGGGGGAGGAGATACGCAGTATTTT

v_gene: TRBV28
d_gene: TRBD1
j_gene: TRBJ1-2
abundance: few
CDR3aa: CASRDRVSGYTF
CDR3nt: TGTGCCAGCAGGGACAGGGTCTCTGGCTACACCTTC

v_gene: TRBV29-1
d_gene: TRBD2
j_gene: TRBJ2-5
abundance: -
CDR3aa: CSVETSVLETQYF
CDR3nt: TGCAGCGTTGAAACTAGCGTCCTGGAGACCCAGTACTTC

v_gene: TRBV10-2
d_gene: -
j_gene: TRBJ2-7
abundance: -
CDR3aa: CASRNRVDEQYF
CDR3nt: TGCGCCAGCCGTAACAGGGTCGACGAGCAGTACTTC

v_gene: TRBV9
d_gene: TRBD2
j_gene: TRBJ2-7
abundance: few
CDR3aa: CASSISGTSGSHEQYF
CDR3nt: TGTGCCAGCAGCATTTCCGGGACTAGCGGGAGCCACGAGCAGTACTTC

v_gene: TRBV25-1
d_gene: -
j_gene: TRBJ1-4
abundance: many
CDR3aa: CASSESQGRYEKLFF
CDR3nt: TGTGCCAGCAGTGAATCTCAGGGGAGATATGAAAAACTGTTTTTT

v_gene: TRBV2
d_gene: -
j_gene: TRBJ2-2
abundance: many
CDR3aa: CASRKGGAAGELFF
CDR3nt: TGTGCCAGCAGAAAAGGGGGAGCGGCCGGGGAGCTGTTTTTT

v_gene: TRBV28
d_gene: -
j_gene: TRBJ2-2
abundance: -
CDR3aa: CASISGTNTGELFF
CDR3nt: TGTGCCAGCATTTCCGGGACGAACACCGGGGAGCTGTTTTTT

v_gene: TRBV6-5
d_gene: -
j_gene: TRBJ1-6
abundance: many
CDR3aa: CASSRERLGAISPLHF
CDR3nt: TGTGCCAGCAGCCGGGAGCGTCTGGGGGCTATTTCACCCCTCCACTTT

v_gene: TRBV7-2
d_gene: -
j_gene: TRBJ1-1
abundance: few
CDR3aa: CASTGQFREAFF
CDR3nt: TGTGCCAGCACCGGACAGTTCCGGGAGGCTTTCTTT

v_gene: TRBV24-1
d_gene: -
j_gene: TRBJ2-2
abundance: -
CDR3aa: CATSDFTSGNTGELFF
CDR3nt: TGTGCCACCAGTGATTTCACGAGCGGCAACACCGGGGAGCTGTTTTTT

v_gene: TRBV11-2
d_gene: TRBD1
j_gene: TRBJ2-5
abundance: -
CDR3aa: CASSLGRDRQETQYF
CDR3nt: TGTGCCAGCAGCTTAGGCCGGGACAGGCAAGAGACCCAGTACTTC

v_gene: TRBV20-1
d_gene: -
j_gene: TRBJ2-5
abundance: -
CDR3aa: CSVEWGIEETQYF
CDR3nt: TGCAGCGTTGAGTGGGGGATTGAGGAGACCCAGTACTTC

v_gene: TRBV25-1
d_gene: TRBD1
j_gene: TRBJ1-5
abundance: many
CDR3aa: CASKGQGDQPQHF
CDR3nt: TGTGCCAGCAAAGGACAGGGCGACCAGCCCCAGCATTTT

v_gene: TRBV20-1
d_gene: -
j_gene: TRBJ1-1
abundance: many
CDR3aa: CSAPAGGTTEAFF
CDR3nt: TGCAGTGCGCCCGCGGGCGGGACGACTGAAGCTTTCTTT

v_gene: TRBV24-1
d_gene: TRBD1
j_gene: TRBJ2-7
abundance: many
CDR3aa: CATSDRDRSYEQYF
CDR3nt: TGTGCCACCAGTGACCGGGACAGGTCCTACGAGCAGTACTTC

v_gene: TRBV6-1
d_gene: TRBD1
j_gene: TRBJ1-2
abundance: many
CDR3aa: CASSEGDSESYGYTF
CDR3nt: TGTGCCAGCAGTGAAGGGGACAGTGAGTCCTATGGCTACACCTTC